The next 21 T cell receptor beta chains were all read from a single sample in a study of CD8+ T cells in alopecia areata. Sequencing relied on a cDNA template that was reverse transcribed from extracted RNA. Assay used: immunoSEQ multiplex PCR; TCRdb lists only in-frame clones, some missing. The sample shows 100,000 to 130,000 clones, 84% of them seen only once. Regarding treatment: oral pan-JAK inhibitor, 5-10 mg twice daily. The sequencing here drew on CD8+ T cells sorted from blood, taken at week 24, from a patient treated with tofacitinib. These receptors originate from a human donor with alopecia areata.

The chain joins TRBV27 to TRBJ2-7; 9 positions agree with TRBD1. This CDR3 spans 14 amino acids. Unmatched junction bases numbered 6, after V lost 6 bases and J lost 3 bases. The germline gives CDR1 MNHEY, CDR2 SMNVEV (reference sequence). DNA for the CDR3: TGTGCCAGCAGCCCGACAGGGGGAGACTACGAGCAGTACTTC. Translated: CASSPTGGDYEQYF.

The J gene is TRBJ2-1, the V gene TRBV4-3; D remains unclear. The length of the CDR3 is 13 residues. The V end was cut by 6 bases, the J end by 7 bases, with 13 bases between. Germline lookup yields CDR1 LGHNA and CDR2 YSLEER. The CDR3 loop is CASSTRSMNEQFF. The CDR3 DNA sequence: TGCGCCAGCAGTACCCGCTCAATGAATGAGCAGTTCTTC.

The V gene is TRBV29-1, the J gene TRBJ1-4; tentative D call: TRBD1 (6 bases). The length of the CDR3 is 14 residues. Trimming stripped 6 bases from V and 2 bases from J, with 13 bases between. Germline V gene lookup returns CDR1 SQVTM and CDR2 ANQGSEA. This CDR3 reads CSVGASGTNEKLFF. The CDR3 coding sequence is TGCAGCGTGGGGGCTTCAGGGACTAATGAAAAACTGTTTTTT.

The sample holds a few counts of this clone. The chain joins TRBV5-5 to TRBJ1-5; 8 bases match TRBD1. J lost 6 bases, V lost 2 bases, and 4 bases had no gene match. The V gene's germline CDR1 is SGHKS and CDR2 YYEKEE (reference sequence). CDR3 size: 14 residues. The CDR3 DNA sequence: TGTGCCAGCAGCTTAGGACAGGGTGCTCAGCCCCAGCATTTT. It is translated as CASSLGQGAQPQHF.

The chain has TRBV5-1 and TRBJ2-6; TRBD2 matches at 8 bases. Germline V lookup: CDR1 SGHRS, CDR2 YFSETQ. V gave up 2 bases and J gave up 3 bases; unmatched junction bases: 13. The CDR3 is 19 residues long. The CDR3 is CASSFPTGTRKGGANVLTF. DNA for the CDR3: TGCGCCAGCAGCTTTCCGACCGGGACTAGAAAGGGTGGGGCCAACGTCCTGACTTTC.

This clone was seen a handful of times. The CDR3 bases are TGTGCCAGCAGCGTACAGGGGGGTCACGAGCAGTACTTC. Translated, it gives CASSVQGGHEQYF. The chain employs TRBV9 and TRBJ2-7, with a weak D call TRBD1 (7 bases). V dropped 1 base and J dropped 5 bases, with 10 bases sitting between them. CDR1 SGDLS and CDR2 YYNGEE come from the germline V gene. This CDR3 spans 13 amino acids.

This chain connects TRBV27 to TRBJ2-7; D remains unclear. Germline CDR1 and CDR2: MNHEY and SMNVEV (reference sequence). V gave up 4 bases and J gave up 3 bases, with 10 bases separating them. The CDR3 covers 13 residues. For the CDR3, the DNA is TGTGCCAGCAGTTCTACGGACCGCTACGAGCAGTACTTC. Its protein is CASSSTDRYEQYF.

The CDR3 DNA is TGTGCCTGGAGTCTCACAGCGGGGGCTATCTCTGGGGCCAACGTCCTGACTTTC. Encoded protein: CAWSLTAGAISGANVLTF. This chain joins TRBV30 and TRBJ2-6, with 8 bases aligning to TRBD2. The CDR3 runs to 18 residues. Trimming removed 2 bases from V and 0 bases from J; junction bases left unmatched: 9. Germline-derived CDR1 and CDR2 are GTSNPN and SVGIG (reference sequence).

The CDR3 protein is CASSHTPGLLPYNEQFF. For the CDR3, the DNA is TGCGCCAGCAGTCATACCCCGGGACTCCTGCCCTACAATGAGCAGTTCTTC. The chain uses TRBV23-1 and TRBJ2-1; D may be TRBD2 (6 bases). TRBV23-1 is noted as an ORF with a role that remains uncertain. The CDR3 has 17 residues. The ends were cut back, 3 bases at V and 2 bases at J, with 17 bases in the middle.

The chain joins TRBV7-2 to TRBJ2-3, with TRBD2 matching over 7 bases. With V trimmed by 8 bases and J by 4 bases, 9 bases remained unmatched. The CDR3 loop spans 14 amino acids. CDR1 and CDR2 from the germline V gene are SGHTA and FQGNSA. The CDR3 here is CASAGGDLADTQYF. DNA of the CDR3: TGTGCCAGCGCTGGGGGGGACCTTGCAGATACGCAGTATTTT.

V gene TRBV27 combines with J gene TRBJ2-5, with D hard to call. Trimming took off 5 bases at V and 2 bases at J, with 6 bases between the two ends. The V gene's germline CDR1 is MNHEY and CDR2 SMNVEV (reference sequence). The CDR3 has 12 amino acids. CDR3 in DNA: TGTGCCAGCAGTGTCCTACAAGAGACCCAGTACTTC. Translated, it gives CASSVLQETQYF.

The V and J genes are TRBV11-2 and TRBJ1-2; D is ambiguous. The length of the CDR3 is 12 residues. Trimming stripped 1 base from V and 7 bases from J, with 7 bases between. Germline V gene data show CDR1 as SGHAT and CDR2 as FQNNGV. The CDR3 loop is CASSLVRGGYTF. DNA of the CDR3: TGTGCCAGCAGCTTAGTTCGCGGTGGCTACACCTTC.

The chain joins TRBV23-1 to TRBJ2-3, with a weak D call TRBD1 (8 bases). TRBV23-1 is placed among ORFs of uncertain function. The CDR3 totals 19 residues. V shed 0 bases and J shed 5 bases, with 24 bases lying between them. The CDR3 region is CASSQSSRGRGLARDTQYF. The CDR3 nucleotides are TGCGCCAGCAGTCAATCGAGCAGGGGGCGGGGGTTAGCAAGAGATACGCAGTATTTT.

The V call is TRBV9, the J call TRBJ2-6; D gene uncertain. Trimming took 4 bases from V and 0 from J, leaving 20 bases between them. The CDR3 has 19 amino acids. Looked up from germline, CDR1 is SGDLS and CDR2 is YYNGEE. Here the CDR3 reads CASSPRTAQSLSGANVLTF. As DNA, the CDR3 is TGTGCCAGCAGCCCCCGAACCGCCCAGTCCCTCTCTGGGGCCAACGTCCTGACTTTC.

The chain carries TRBV6-6 and TRBJ2-3; 13 nucleotides align to TRBD2. This CDR3 region has 16 residues. Trimming took 4 bases from V and 5 from J; bases not matched to a gene: 6. The germline gives CDR1 MNHNY, CDR2 SVGAGI (reference sequence). CDR3 nucleotide sequence: TGTGCCAGCAGTTTCGGACTAGCGGGGGTCGGAGATACGCAGTATTTT. Translating gives CASSFGLAGVGDTQYF.

This CDR3 is CASSQDRRGVRKLFF. CDR3 DNA sequence: TGCGCCAGCAGCCAAGACAGGCGGGGGGTCCGGAAACTGTTTTTT. The rearrangement joins TRBV4-3 to TRBJ1-4, with D possibly matching TRBD1 (5 bases). This CDR3 is built from 15 residues. The V and J ends lost 0 bases and 11 bases respectively, with 16 bases between them. Germline V gives CDR1 LGHNA, CDR2 YSLEER.

A single count supports this clone. CDR3 coding DNA: TGCGCCAGCAGCCAAGCGGGGGATGAGCAGTTCTTC. This codes for CASSQAGDEQFF. The rearrangement links TRBV4-3 to TRBJ2-1; D perhaps matches TRBD2 (6 bases). CDR1 and CDR2 (germline): LGHNA, YSLEER. The V end was cut by 1 base, the J end by 8 bases, with 6 bases between. The CDR3 is 12 residues long.

V is TRBV9 and J is TRBJ2-3; TRBD2 is a possible D gene (6 bases). The V end lost 3 bases, the J end lost 4 bases, and 12 bases lay between the germline ends. Germline CDR1 SGDLS, CDR2 YYNGEE. This CDR3 has 14 amino acids. The CDR3 DNA reads as TGTGCCAGCAGCGCGACGACTAGATCAGATACGCAGTATTTT. This codes for CASSATTRSDTQYF.

The chain carries TRBV7-9 and TRBJ2-7, with D unresolved. Germline V lookup: CDR1 SEHNR, CDR2 FQNEAQ (reference sequence). The CDR3 is 15 amino acids. The V and J ends lost 5 bases and 1 base respectively, with 15 bases between them. The CDR3 loop reads CASSDDDGLSYEQYF. DNA for the CDR3: TGTGCCAGCAGCGACGACGACGGTCTTTCCTACGAGCAGTACTTC. Supplemented by reference TRBV7-9 and TRBJ2-7, the full variable domain reads DTGVSQNPRHKITKRGQNVTFRCDPISEHNRLYWYRQTLGQGPEFLTYFQNEAQLEKSRLLSDRFSAERPKGSFSTLEIQRTEQGDSAMYLCASSDDDGLSYEQYFGPGTRLTVT.

V is TRBV14 and J is TRBJ2-7; the match to TRBD1 covers 10 bases. Germline V gives CDR1 SGHDN, CDR2 FVKESK. The CDR3 is 15 residues long. V shed 3 bases and J 6 bases; nucleotides not matched to a gene: 8. The chain's CDR3 is CASSHRDRGSFEQYF. Written as DNA, the CDR3 is TGTGCCAGCAGCCACCGGGACAGGGGTTCTTTCGAGCAGTACTTC.

The chain recombines TRBV12-5 with TRBJ2-2; 9 positions match TRBD1. J gave up 2 bases and V 3 bases, and 4 bases lay outside the gene matches. Germline loops: CDR1 LGHNT, CDR2 FRNRAP. The CDR3 is made up of 16 amino acids. The CDR3 coding sequence is TGTGCTAGTGGTTTCTGGACAGGGGAAAACACCGGGGAGCTGTTTTTT. Translated, it gives CASGFWTGENTGELFF.